These T cell receptor beta chains were read from a single sample in a study of control samples from healthy donors and cancer patients. Measured with immunoSEQ multiplex PCR; TCRdb has only the in-frame clones, and not every one. Seen here are around 190,000 clones, almost 90% observed once, and the top ten hold around 1.5%. Sequenced: blood. These receptors were obtained from a woman in her fifties or sixties in good health. Each CDR3 is given with its conserved first and last residue. Each record gives: clone size, D gene, V gene, J gene, CDR3 protein, CDR3 DNA. A D gene is named only where the DNA matches it firmly. The size of a clone is reported for some rows only, either as once, few or many, or as a class for expanded clones.

-,-,TRBV7-2,TRBJ1-1,CASSSLGTEAFF,TGTGCCAGCAGCTCCCTCGGCACTGAAGCTTTCTTT
-,TRBD2,TRBV7-2,TRBJ2-2,CASSLEGSGGATGELFF,TGTGCCAGCAGCTTAGAGGGAAGCGGGGGGGCGACCGGGGAGCTGTTTTTT
-,-,TRBV15,TRBJ1-3,CATSRGSSGNTIYF,TGTGCCACCAGCAGGGGGTCGTCTGGAAACACCATATATTTT
-,-,TRBV5-1,TRBJ1-1,CASSSAPGVNTEAFF,TGCGCCAGCAGCTCGGCTCCGGGAGTGAACACTGAAGCTTTCTTT
-,TRBD2,TRBV6-2/TRBV6-3,TRBJ2-3,CASSYGSGAQGQYF,TGTGCCAGCAGTTACGGTAGCGGGGCCCAGGGGCAGTATTTT
once,-,TRBV3-1/TRBV3-2,TRBJ2-2,CASSQDRNIGPLSGELFF,TGTGCCAGCAGCCAAGATCGCAACATTGGACCACTGTCCGGGGAGCTGTTTTTT
once,TRBD1,TRBV10-3,TRBJ2-6,CAITRTGGAYTGANVLTF,TGTGCCATCACCCGGACAGGGGGCGCTTATACTGGGGCCAACGTCCTGACTTTC
-,-,TRBV12-3/TRBV12-4,TRBJ1-5,CASSRALNQPQHF,TGTGCCAGCAGTCGAGCATTAAATCAGCCCCAGCATTTT
-,TRBD1,TRBV5-1,TRBJ2-7,CASSQQGQAYEQYF,TGCGCCAGCAGCCAGCAGGGACAGGCCTACGAGCAGTACTTC
-,-,TRBV5-6,TRBJ2-4,CASSLRQGGGIQYF,TGTGCCAGCAGCTTGAGGCAGGGGGGAGGCATTCAGTACTTC
-,-,TRBV18,TRBJ1-1,CASQPRGNTEAFF,TGTGCCAGCCAACCTCGGGGCAACACTGAAGCTTTCTTT
once,TRBD1,TRBV16,TRBJ1-2,CASSPGTGEGYTF,TGTGCCAGCAGCCCCGGGACAGGGGAAGGCTACACCTTC
-,-,TRBV2,TRBJ1-5,CASIAGQRQPQHF,TGTGCCAGCATTGCAGGGCAACGTCAGCCCCAGCATTTT
-,-,TRBV21-1,TRBJ1-1,CASSPGGDTEAFF,TGTGCCAGCAGCCCTGGGGGGGACACTGAAGCTTTCTTT
-,-,TRBV7-8,TRBJ1-5,CASSSDRPGQPQHF,TGTGCCAGCAGCTCCGATAGGCCGGGGCAGCCCCAGCATTTT
-,-,TRBV3-1/TRBV3-2,TRBJ1-1,CASSQVEGETEAFF,TGTGCCAGCAGCCAAGTAGAGGGAGAAACTGAAGCTTTCTTT
-,-,TRBV20-1,TRBJ2-7,CSARTLYGQYF,TGCAGTGCCAGGACCCTATACGGGCAGTACTTC
-,-,TRBV30,TRBJ2-7,CAWKRGPALGYEQYF,TGTGCCTGGAAAAGAGGGCCCGCTCTCGGTTACGAGCAGTACTTC
-,-,TRBV6-5,TRBJ1-6,CASNQNLNSPLHF,TGTGCCAGCAACCAGAATCTGAATTCACCCCTCCACTTT